This T cell receptor beta chain was observed in a study of T cell changes during pregnancy in multiple sclerosis. Germline values: CDR1 SNHLY, CDR2 FYNNEI. Between the trimmed V and J ends, which lost 2 bases and 1 base, there was a span of 11 bases. This CDR3 is 16 amino acids long. Assay: immunoSEQ multiplex PCR; the TCRdb copy retains only in-frame clones and omits some. The data show approximately 49,000 clones, approximately 88% seen once. The origin of this receptor is a female donor with multiple sclerosis, enrolled in a pregnancy study. The sequenced sample was CD4+ T cells from peripheral blood mononuclear cells, obtained in the second trimester of pregnancy. The chain joins TRBV2 to TRBJ2-2; the D is unclear. The CDR3 DNA is TGTGCCAGCAGTGAATTTAGTTCCCTGAACACCGGGGAGCTGTTTTTT. Protein product: CASSEFSSLNTGELFF.